One T cell receptor beta chain is described in this entry. It has no known antigen specificity. The record has no base qualities; no much larger clone is one base away. The hyperthyroidism patients were 18 to 65 years old and newly diagnosed, with a disease duration of less than 2 months. Patients were excluded if they had other autoimmune diseases, uncontrolled infections, pregnancy or lactation. Clinical symptoms, serum thyroxine, TRAb, thyroid ultrasound and orbital computed tomography were used for diagnosis. Total RNA was extracted with Trizol reagent and quality-checked on an Agilent 2100 Bioanalyzer. For repertoire sequencing, TCR beta CDR3 regions were amplified from RNA transcripts. A first-round RT-PCR used HTBI primers with the Qiagen OneStep RT-PCR kit, followed by a second-round multiplex PCR, size selection and purification. Libraries were sequenced on an Illumina HiSeq2000 using paired-end 100 bp reads. The study's processing was this. Reads were processed with SOAPnuke, discarding reads with adapters, uncalled bases, mean Phred below 15, or no exact constant-primer or identifier match. COPE v1.2.5 was used to merge high-quality paired reads. Each unique nucleotide sequence was defined as a clonotype, and clonotypes were aligned to IMGT TRB V, D and J references with MiTCR v1.1. The analysis was limited to V-J combinations with a frequency above 0.0001, which together covered approximately 99% of repertoires. For each V-J combination, a TCR clonal expansion and chaos score was defined as the ratio of F50 clonal expansion to chaos observed in the TCRdist matrix. Welch's t-statistics and random forest were used to narrow the features down to around 12 V-J combinations, which were then fed into a naive Bayes classifier. The Morisita-Horn index was used to measure how similar the thyroid and blood repertoires were. The public sequencing data were trimmed at Q25 with fastp and processed into clonotypes with MiXCR by TCRdb, which kept only in-frame beta chains. Records with the same CDR3 protein are collapsed into one entry carrying the most frequent genes and DNA. The V and J calls reflect TCRdb's pipeline rather than the authors' work. This sample comprises more than 1,000,000 distinct CDR3 sequences, 35% to 40% of them detected only once. Clones ranked in the top ten supply roughly 10% of the sample.

The data originate from a study of Graves' ophthalmopathy and Graves' hyperthyroidism (dated by TCRdb to 2016 to 2019). Regarding the complete study: Hyperthyroidism was considered stable if no progression to ophthalmopathy occurred within 18 months of follow-up. The study used TCR beta repertoire signatures to distinguish Graves' ophthalmopathy from Graves' hyperthyroidism and to predict progression to ophthalmopathy. A discovery set of 100 patients (43 ophthalmopathy, fewer than 60 stable hyperthyroidism) was enrolled to explore V-J signatures distinguishing ophthalmopathy from hyperthyroidism. In total, 120 to 150 blood samples were TCR-sequenced: under 45 ophthalmopathy, some 72 hyperthyroidism and some 17 hyperthyroidism-to-ophthalmopathy patients. An independent validation cohort comprised roughly 20 hyperthyroidism patients and roughly 15 patients who later progressed from hyperthyroidism to ophthalmopathy. Following sample collection, hyperthyroidism patients were given methimazole at a starting dose of 30 mg daily, and ophthalmopathy patients were given high-dose intravenous methylprednisolone. In over 5 hyperthyroidism patients, the T-cell repertoire of thyroid tissue was compared with the T-cell repertoire of blood. Results the study describes overall, beyond this receptor: In validation, the model predicted ophthalmopathy progression with 55% to 71% sensitivity and roughly 72% specificity; roughly 12 predicted patients were CT-confirmed with GO in a median of about 7.1 months. In cross-validation, the 13-signature model distinguished ophthalmopathy from stable hyperthyroidism with 87.88% sensitivity and 81% to 82% specificity, while in the test set the corresponding values were around 79% and 71%. Among expanded thyroid clonotypes with frequency above 0.001, most also showed up in blood, which suggests that blood repertoires may reflect the thyroid immune response. Sample size was not statistically predetermined, and group allocation was not concealed from the investigators.

Source material: peripheral blood or thyroid tissue (not recorded which). The clonotype originates from an adult man with Graves' hyperthyroidism.

The CDR3 region reads CASSVKDSKRSPLHF. The DNA sequence is as follows: TGTGCCAGCAGTGTTAAGGACAGTAAAAGGTCACCCCTCCACTTT. The receptor chain draws on TRBV25-1 and TRBJ1-6; perhaps TRBD1 is the D gene, with 6 bases matching. The CDR3 measures 15 amino acids from cysteine to phenylalanine. The DNA shown is the 45-base CDR3, in frame from base 1. V drops 4 bases and J drops 10 bases, leaving 17 bases in between. In the germline V gene, CDR1 corresponds to MGHDK and CDR2 to SYGVNS.